A selection of T cell receptor beta chains follows, all from one sample in a study of T cell responses to AZD1222 COVID-19 vaccine. Here immunoSEQ multiplex PCR was the method, and the copy in TCRdb shows in-frame clones only, minus some. Of 70,000 or so clones listed, around four fifths are singletons. The sequencing used peripheral blood, collected 28 days after the second AZD1222 dose. These receptors came from an adult who received the AZD1222 COVID-19 vaccine. Each CDR3 is given with its conserved first and last residue. The D gene is left open where the match is weak. The listing skips clone size in some rows; elsewhere it reads once, few, many or a size class.

j_call clone_size v_call d_call cdr3_length cdr3_aa cdr3_nt
TRBJ2-3 few TRBV7-9 - 14 CASSLQGYTDTQYF TGTGCCAGCAGCTTACAGGGATACACAGATACGCAGTATTTT
TRBJ2-2 - TRBV10-1 TRBD1 14 CASRQGASGGELFF TGCGCCAGCCGTCAGGGGGCTTCTGGCGGGGAGCTGTTTTTT
TRBJ2-7 - TRBV19 TRBD1 15 CASSSVTGFSYEQYF TGTGCCAGTAGCTCCGTGACAGGGTTTTCGTACGAGCAGTACTTC
TRBJ2-3 - TRBV18 - 13 CASSPPESAMQYF TGTGCCAGCTCACCACCTGAGTCAGCGATGCAGTATTTT
TRBJ2-1 - TRBV11-2 TRBD2 17 CASSLDSRSSGGNEQFF TGTGCCAGCAGCTTAGATTCACGGTCTAGCGGGGGGAATGAGCAGTTCTTC
TRBJ1-6 - TRBV5-8 TRBD1 16 CASSPTGHLYNSPLHF TGTGCCAGCAGCCCGACAGGGCACCTCTATAATTCACCCCTCCACTTT
TRBJ1-4 - TRBV11-3 TRBD1 15 CASSSRDRRNEKLFF TGTGCCAGCAGCTCCCGGGACAGGCGCAATGAAAAACTGTTTTTT
TRBJ1-2 - TRBV28 TRBD1 15 CASTGQGVINYGYTF TGTGCCAGCACCGGACAGGGAGTGATTAACTATGGCTACACCTTC
TRBJ2-5 - TRBV19 - 14 CASSLRTKGETQYF TGTGCCAGTAGTCTACGGACCAAGGGGGAGACCCAGTACTTC
TRBJ1-2 - TRBV7-9 - 11 CASSLDRGYTF TGTGCCAGCAGCTTAGACAGGGGCTACACCTTC
TRBJ1-1 - TRBV30 TRBD1 14 CAWSSTGGFGEAFF TGTGCCTGGAGTTCGACAGGGGGCTTCGGTGAAGCTTTCTTT
TRBJ1-2 - TRBV19 - 15 CASTDMDSLWYGYTF TGTGCCAGTACCGACATGGACAGCCTGTGGTATGGCTACACCTTC
TRBJ2-7 once TRBV6-5 TRBD1 14 CASSYRDRRSEQYF TGTGCCAGCAGTTATCGGGACAGACGGAGCGAGCAGTACTTC
TRBJ2-7 - TRBV5-8 - 11 CASSLAVEQYF TGTGCCAGCAGCTTGGCCGTCGAGCAGTACTTC
TRBJ2-2 - TRBV19 - 13 CASSPQGSGELFF TGTGCCAGTAGTCCCCAGGGTAGCGGGGAGCTGTTTTTT
TRBJ1-2 - TRBV2 - 15 CASTTTRTDNYGYTF TGTGCCAGCACCACCACCCGGACAGATAACTATGGCTACACCTTC
TRBJ2-7 - TRBV6-5 TRBD2 15 CASRGGTSGSVEQYF TGTGCCAGCAGAGGGGGGACTAGCGGGAGTGTGGAGCAGTACTTC
TRBJ1-2 - TRBV28 - 13 CASSLQWGAGYTF TGTGCCAGCAGCCTACAATGGGGTGCTGGCTACACCTTC
TRBJ2-1 - TRBV25-1 - 12 CASSLGKDEQFF TGTGCCAGCAGCCTGGGTAAGGATGAGCAGTTCTTC
TRBJ2-2 - TRBV24-1 TRBD1 14 CATRGQGVAGELFF TGTGCCACCAGGGGACAGGGGGTGGCCGGGGAGCTGTTTTTT
TRBJ2-1 - TRBV7-8 TRBD1 14 CASSPRTGDNEQFF TGTGCCAGCAGCCCAAGGACAGGGGACAATGAGCAGTTCTTC
TRBJ2-1 - TRBV5-1 - 14 CASSLERVGNEQFF TGCGCCAGCAGCTTGGAGAGGGTAGGCAATGAGCAGTTCTTC
TRBJ2-1 - TRBV27 - 15 CASSVRGDPYNEQFF TGTGCCAGCAGTGTCAGGGGGGACCCCTACAATGAGCAGTTCTTC
TRBJ1-1 - TRBV7-9 - 13 CASSLMENTEAFF TGTGCCAGCAGCTTGATGGAGAACACTGAAGCTTTCTTT
TRBJ2-7 once TRBV7-2 TRBD2 15 CASSPGLARSYEQYF TGTGCCAGCAGCCCGGGACTAGCGAGATCCTACGAGCAGTACTTC
TRBJ1-6 once TRBV18 TRBD1 16 CASSPRSFQGESPLHF TGTGCCAGCTCACCCCGATCGTTTCAGGGGGAGTCACCCCTCCACTTT
TRBJ1-1 - TRBV19 TRBD1 16 CASSMAGQGPWTEAFF TGTGCCAGTAGTATGGCGGGACAGGGCCCGTGGACTGAAGCTTTCTTT
TRBJ2-3 - TRBV7-2 - 17 CASSAQSGTSGADTQYF TGTGCCAGCAGCGCCCAATCCGGGACTTCAGGGGCAGATACGCAGTATTTT
TRBJ1-2 once TRBV6-5 - 11 CASTPGGGYTF TGTGCCAGCACCCCGGGAGGTGGCTACACCTTC
TRBJ1-1 - TRBV6-4 - 13 CSPKQIMNTEAFF TGTTCACCAAAACAGATTATGAACACTGAAGCTTTCTTT
TRBJ1-1 once TRBV5-1 - 14 CASSFNPVNTEAFF TGCGCCAGCAGCTTCAACCCTGTCAACACTGAAGCTTTCTTT
TRBJ1-5 - TRBV19 TRBD1 20 CASSIVGQGLLSNSNQPQHF TGTGCCAGTAGTATAGTAGGACAGGGACTATTAAGTAATAGCAATCAGCCCCAGCATTTT
TRBJ2-1 - TRBV2 TRBD2 14 CASTQGLAGYEQFF TGTGCCAGCACTCAGGGGCTAGCGGGGTATGAGCAGTTCTTC
TRBJ2-5 - TRBV5-4 TRBD2 15 CASSFRLATQETQYF TGTGCCAGCAGCTTCAGACTAGCCACCCAAGAGACCCAGTACTTC
TRBJ2-7 - TRBV10-3 TRBD2 17 CAISDKKIAGRVHEQYF TGTGCCATCAGTGACAAAAAGATAGCGGGAAGAGTCCACGAGCAGTACTTC
TRBJ2-5 - TRBV7-9 TRBD2 15 CASSFGLAGSETQYF TGTGCCAGCAGCTTTGGACTAGCGGGATCGGAGACCCAGTACTTC
TRBJ2-1 - TRBV10-3 - 13 CAISVLGNSEQFF TGTGCCATCAGTGTTCTGGGTAATAGTGAGCAGTTCTTC
TRBJ1-6 once TRBV7-2 - 15 CASSFAGTGRSPLHF TGTGCCAGCAGCTTTGCCGGGACTGGGCGGTCACCCCTCCACTTT
TRBJ1-4 - TRBV6-6 - 16 CASRHDRGGEDEKLFF TGTGCCAGCAGACATGACCGCGGAGGGGAGGATGAAAAACTGTTTTTT
TRBJ2-7 few TRBV20-1 - 14 CSASYRPYSYEQYF TGCAGTGCTAGTTATCGTCCTTACTCCTACGAGCAGTACTTC
TRBJ1-1 once TRBV21-1 - 18 CASSKRKDGARGNTEAFF TGTGCCAGCAGCAAACGGAAAGACGGAGCCCGTGGGAACACTGAAGCTTTCTTT
TRBJ2-1 - TRBV7-9 - 14 CASITTILGNEQFF TGTGCCAGCATCACGACTATCTTAGGCAATGAGCAGTTCTTC
TRBJ2-7 - TRBV4-1 - 16 CASSPSGTTRTHEQYF TGCGCCAGCAGCCCCTCCGGGACCACCCGGACCCACGAGCAGTACTTC
TRBJ2-1 - TRBV19 TRBD2 14 CASSLIGLGNEQFF TGTGCCAGTAGTCTTATCGGACTAGGCAATGAGCAGTTCTTC
TRBJ1-5 - TRBV30 - 14 CACAVTGINQPQHF TGTGCCTGTGCGGTAACGGGTATCAATCAGCCCCAGCATTTT
TRBJ1-3 - TRBV19 - 15 CASSISRISGNTIYF TGTGCCAGTAGTATTAGTAGGATCTCTGGAAACACCATATATTTT
TRBJ2-7 - TRBV5-1 - 15 CASSLGSGGPYEQYF TGCGCCAGCAGCTTGGGATCGGGGGGCCCGTACGAGCAGTACTTC
TRBJ2-2 - TRBV14 - 14 CANSQYRVNGELFF TGTGCCAACAGCCAATATAGGGTTAACGGGGAGCTGTTTTTT
TRBJ1-2 - TRBV9 TRBD1 15 CASSVLGQGDYGYTF TGTGCCAGCAGCGTCCTAGGACAGGGGGACTATGGCTACACCTTC
TRBJ2-2 - TRBV18 - 13 CASSRGNTGELFF TGTGCCAGCTCCAGGGGTAACACCGGGGAGCTGTTTTTT
TRBJ2-1 - TRBV18 - 13 CASSTGSYNEQFF TGTGCCAGCTCAACGGGTTCCTACAATGAGCAGTTCTTC